The rows below give T cell receptor beta chains drawn from one sample of a study of early T cells in non-severe SARS-CoV-2 infection. Using its own MiXCR run on the 5' RACE reads, TCRdb lists one record per CDR3 protein. The table has approximately 22,000 distinct CDR3 sequences, 4.5% to 5% seen once. The sample consisted of whole blood. All receptors derive from an adult who was a healthcare worker with PCR-confirmed SARS-CoV-2 infection or an uninfected control (not recorded which). The CDR3 runs from the conserved cysteine through the conserved F or W. A D gene is named only where the DNA matches it firmly. Size is stated for part of the rows, as once, few or many counts, or as a class when the clone is expanded.

J gene | V gene | D gene | clone size | CDR3 protein | CDR3 DNA
TRBJ2-1 | TRBV20-1 | TRBD2 | few | CSAPALGLSVGDEQFF | TGCAGTGCGCCGGCCCTGGGACTATCGGTAGGGGATGAGCAGTTCTTC
TRBJ2-3 | TRBV7-8 | NA | few | CASSLAFSTDTQYF | TGTGCCAGCAGCTTAGCGTTCAGCACAGATACGCAGTATTTT
TRBJ1-4 | TRBV7-8 | TRBD1 | many | CASSLSTGVNEKLFF | TGTGCCAGCAGCTTATCCACAGGGGTAAACGAAAAACTGTTTTTT
TRBJ1-1 | TRBV7-9 | NA | NA | CASSLGAANTEAFF | TGTGCCAGCAGCTTAGGTGCAGCGAACACTGAAGCTTTCTTT
TRBJ1-2 | TRBV6-5 | NA | few | CASSYSIGAGRGGYTF | TGTGCCAGCAGTTACTCGATTGGGGCAGGGAGAGGCGGCTACACCTTC
TRBJ1-1 | TRBV7-8 | TRBD1 | many | CASSFDRVTEAFF | TGTGCCAGCAGCTTTGACAGGGTAACTGAAGCTTTCTTT
TRBJ2-1 | TRBV20-1 | NA | medium-sized | CSAGLDLSSYNEQFF | TGCAGTGCTGGATTGGATCTAAGCTCCTACAATGAGCAGTTCTTC
TRBJ2-1 | TRBV15 | NA | few | CATSRDKQGLQFF | TGTGCCACCAGCAGAGACAAGCAGGGCCTGCAGTTCTTC
TRBJ2-3 | TRBV4-1 | TRBD2 | many | CASSQEGGRATDTQYF | TGCGCCAGCAGCCAAGAAGGCGGGAGGGCCACAGATACGCAGTATTTT
TRBJ2-2 | TRBV11-3 | NA | many | CASSLDAAHTGELFF | TGTGCCAGCAGCTTAGACGCAGCGCACACCGGGGAGCTGTTTTTT
TRBJ2-7 | TRBV24-1 | TRBD1 | many | CATSSRTGLTYEQYF | TGTGCCACCAGTTCCCGGACAGGGCTTACCTACGAGCAGTACTTC
TRBJ2-3 | TRBV18 | NA | many | CASSPRVATDTQYF | TGTGCCAGCTCACCACGGGTAGCCACAGATACGCAGTATTTT
TRBJ1-1 | TRBV3-1 | TRBD1 | many | CASSQDKQGAGSTEAFF | TGTGCCAGCAGCCAAGATAAGCAGGGGGCTGGGAGCACTGAAGCTTTCTTT
TRBJ1-2 | TRBV27 | NA | many | CASSTQTNYGYTF | TGTGCCAGCAGTACACAGACGAACTATGGCTACACCTTC
TRBJ1-1 | TRBV12-3/TRBV12-4 | TRBD1 | few | CASSLGQGTWTEAFF | TGTGCCAGCAGTTTGGGACAGGGGACATGGACTGAAGCTTTCTTT
TRBJ2-3 | TRBV6-2/TRBV6-3 | NA | many | CASSDDNTDTQYF | TGTGCCAGCAGTGACGACAACACAGATACGCAGTATTTT